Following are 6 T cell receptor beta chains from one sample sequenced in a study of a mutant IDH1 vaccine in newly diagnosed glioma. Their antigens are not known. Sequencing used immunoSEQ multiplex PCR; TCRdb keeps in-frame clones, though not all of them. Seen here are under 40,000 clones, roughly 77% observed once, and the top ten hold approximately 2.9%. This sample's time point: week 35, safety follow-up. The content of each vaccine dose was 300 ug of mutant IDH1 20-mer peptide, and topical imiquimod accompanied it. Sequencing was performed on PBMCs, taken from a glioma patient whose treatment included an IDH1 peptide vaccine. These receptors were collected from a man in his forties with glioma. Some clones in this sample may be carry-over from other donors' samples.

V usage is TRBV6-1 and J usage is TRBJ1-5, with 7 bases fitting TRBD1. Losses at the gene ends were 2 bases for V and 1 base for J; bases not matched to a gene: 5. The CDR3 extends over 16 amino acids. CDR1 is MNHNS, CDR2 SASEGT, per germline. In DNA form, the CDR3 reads TGTGCCAGCAGTGAAAAGGGGGCGGGGAGCAATCAGCCCCAGCATTTT. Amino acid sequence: CASSEKGAGSNQPQHF.

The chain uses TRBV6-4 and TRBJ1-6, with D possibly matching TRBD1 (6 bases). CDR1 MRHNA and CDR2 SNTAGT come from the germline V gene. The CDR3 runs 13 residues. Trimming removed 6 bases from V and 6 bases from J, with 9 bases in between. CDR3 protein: CASRDRINSPLHF. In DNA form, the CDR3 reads TGTGCCAGCAGGGACAGAATTAATTCACCCCTCCACTTT.

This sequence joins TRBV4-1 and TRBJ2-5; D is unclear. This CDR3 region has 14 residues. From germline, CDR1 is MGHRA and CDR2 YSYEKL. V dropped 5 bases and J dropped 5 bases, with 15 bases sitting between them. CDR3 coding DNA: TGCGCCAGCAGCATCCCCTCGGAGTCTGAGACCCAGTACTTC. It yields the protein CASSIPSESETQYF.

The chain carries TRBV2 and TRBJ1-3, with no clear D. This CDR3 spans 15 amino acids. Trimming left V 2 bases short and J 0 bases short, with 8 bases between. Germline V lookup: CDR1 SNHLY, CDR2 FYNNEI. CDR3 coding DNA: TGTGCCAGCAGTGAACATGAGAGCTCTGGAAACACCATATATTTT. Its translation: CASSEHESSGNTIYF.

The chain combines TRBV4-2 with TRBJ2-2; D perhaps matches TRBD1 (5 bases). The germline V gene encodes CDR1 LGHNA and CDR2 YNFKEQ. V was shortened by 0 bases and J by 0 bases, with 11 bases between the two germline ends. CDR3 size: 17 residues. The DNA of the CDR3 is TGTGCCAGCAGCCAAGAAGGGGTCCGGACGAACACCGGGGAGCTGTTTTTT. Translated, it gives CASSQEGVRTNTGELFF.

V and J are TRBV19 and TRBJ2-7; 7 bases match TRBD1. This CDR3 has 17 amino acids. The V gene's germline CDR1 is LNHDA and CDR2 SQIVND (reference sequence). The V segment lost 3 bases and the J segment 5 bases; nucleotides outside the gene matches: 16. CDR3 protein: CASSMGQWALGENEQYF. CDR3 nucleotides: TGTGCCAGTAGTATGGGACAGTGGGCCCTAGGGGAGAACGAGCAGTACTTC. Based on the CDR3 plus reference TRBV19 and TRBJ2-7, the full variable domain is DGGITQSPKYLFRKEGQNVTLSCEQNLNHDAMYWYRQDPGQGLRLIYYSQIVNDFQKGDIAEGYSVSREKKESFPLTVTSAQKNPTAFYLCASSMGQWALGENEQYFGPGTRLTVT.